Shown below are 8 T cell receptor beta chains from a single sample sequenced in a study of T cell responses to AZD1222 COVID-19 vaccine. Sequencing was performed with immunoSEQ multiplex PCR; in TCRdb, only in-frame clones are kept and a portion is missing. Of tens of thousands of clones listed, 80% to 95% are singletons. Sequencing was performed on peripheral blood, taken 28 days after the second AZD1222 dose. The receptors were gathered from an adult who received the AZD1222 COVID-19 vaccine.

V is TRBV6-6 and J is TRBJ1-1; no clear D gene. The length of the CDR3 is 11 residues. Between the trimmed V and J ends, which lost 2 bases and 8 bases, there was a span of 6 bases. CDR1 and CDR2 from the germline V gene are MNHNY and SVGAGI (reference sequence). The CDR3 protein is CASSYAGEAFF. The CDR3 DNA follows: TGTGCCAGCAGTTACGCGGGGGAAGCTTTCTTT.

This clone was picked up a small number of times. This rearrangement joins TRBV7-9 to TRBJ2-7; D perhaps matches TRBD1 (6 bases). Between the trimmed V and J ends, which lost 1 base and 7 bases, there was a span of 14 bases. There are 14 residues in the CDR3. CDR1 and CDR2 (germline): SEHNR, FQNEAQ (reference sequence). CDR3 sequence: CASSLGGPVREQYF. CDR3 DNA: TGTGCCAGCAGCTTAGGGGGGCCCGTGAGAGAGCAGTACTTC.

This sequence joins TRBV28 and TRBJ1-5; TRBD1 aligns across 7 bases. The CDR3 has 12 amino acids. Germline CDR1 MDHEN, CDR2 SYDVKM. The CDR3 sequence: CARRGQNQPQHF. CDR3 nucleotides: TGTGCTAGAAGGGGGCAAAATCAGCCCCAGCATTTT.

A word on this clone: This is likely a read error, given that the CDR3 carries no conserved phenylalanine or tryptophan at its end. The DNA is omitted, as the CDR3 cannot be located on it reliably, and the CDR3 follows TCRdb's listing. This sequence joins TRBV7-2 and TRBJ1-1; TRBD1 reflects the table's D call only, with no check against the DNA. The CDR3 has 14 amino acids, counting both end residues. CDR1 is SGHTA and CDR2 is FQGNSA in the germline V gene. The CDR3 reads CASSFHPTRPPVWS.

The chain carries TRBV29-1 and TRBJ1-1, with 9 bases matching TRBD1. CDR1 and CDR2 (germline): SQVTM, ANQGSEA. Trimming removed 4 bases from V and 5 bases from J; junction bases left unmatched: 5. The CDR3 extends over 13 amino acids. The CDR3 DNA follows: TGCAGCGTTGGGGACAGGGCAGGGACTGAAGCTTTCTTT. Its translation: CSVGDRAGTEAFF.

The rearrangement links TRBV11-3 to TRBJ1-4; 7 nucleotides line up with TRBD1. The CDR3 runs 14 residues. Per the germline V gene, CDR1 is SGHNT and CDR2 is YENEEA. V dropped 4 bases and J dropped 7; count of bases not matched to a gene: 6. The CDR3 reads CASSSQGMGEKLFF. As DNA, the CDR3 is TGTGCCAGCAGCTCACAGGGGATGGGTGAAAAACTGTTTTTT.

This sequence joins TRBV7-2 and TRBJ1-2; the D is unclear. V dropped 2 bases and J dropped 8 bases, with 15 bases sitting between them. The CDR3 sequence is 14 residues long. Germline-derived CDR1 and CDR2 are SGHTA and FQGNSA. The CDR3 nucleotides are TGTGCCAGCAGCTTACCAGTCCAACTAGGGGGCTACACCTTC. It specifies CASSLPVQLGGYTF. Together with reference TRBV7-2 and TRBJ1-2, the CDR3 gives the full variable domain: GAGVSQSPSNKVTEKGKDVELRCDPISGHTALYWYRQSLGQGLEFLIYFQGNSAPDKSGLPSDRFSAERTGGSVSTLTIQRTQQEDSAVYLCASSLPVQLGGYTFGSGTRLTVV.

The chain combines TRBV7-9 with TRBJ1-4; D gene uncertain. Germline V gene data show CDR1 as SEHNR and CDR2 as FQNEAQ (reference sequence). V was cut by 5 bases and J by 3 bases, with 13 bases left in between. This CDR3 is 15 amino acids long. CDR3 DNA: TGTGCCAGCAGCCCACCCGGAAGCGCTAATGAAAAACTGTTTTTT. It yields the protein CASSPPGSANEKLFF.